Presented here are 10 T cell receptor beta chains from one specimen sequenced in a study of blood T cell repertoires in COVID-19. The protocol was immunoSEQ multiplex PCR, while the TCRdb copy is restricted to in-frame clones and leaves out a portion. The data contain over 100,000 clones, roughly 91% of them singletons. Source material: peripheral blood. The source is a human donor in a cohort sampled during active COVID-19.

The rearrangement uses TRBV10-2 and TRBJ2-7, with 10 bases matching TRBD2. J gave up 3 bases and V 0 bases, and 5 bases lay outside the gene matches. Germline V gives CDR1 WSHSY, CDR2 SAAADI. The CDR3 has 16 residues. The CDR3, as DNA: TGCGCCAGCAGTGAGTCCCCTAGCGGGAGTGGCTACGAGCAGTACTTC. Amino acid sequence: CASSESPSGSGYEQYF.

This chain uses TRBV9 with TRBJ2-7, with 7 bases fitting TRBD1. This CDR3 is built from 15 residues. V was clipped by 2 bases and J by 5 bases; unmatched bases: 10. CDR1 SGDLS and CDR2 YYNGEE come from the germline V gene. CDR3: CASSVSGRGTNEQYF. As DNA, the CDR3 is TGTGCCAGCAGCGTTTCCGGCAGGGGGACGAACGAGCAGTACTTC.

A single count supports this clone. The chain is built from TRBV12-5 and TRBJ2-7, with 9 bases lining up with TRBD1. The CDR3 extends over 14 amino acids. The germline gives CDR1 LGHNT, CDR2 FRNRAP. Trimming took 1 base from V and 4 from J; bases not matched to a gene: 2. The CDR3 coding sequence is TGTGCTAGTGGTTTGGGGGGACAGGGTTACGAGCAGTACTTC. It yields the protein CASGLGGQGYEQYF.

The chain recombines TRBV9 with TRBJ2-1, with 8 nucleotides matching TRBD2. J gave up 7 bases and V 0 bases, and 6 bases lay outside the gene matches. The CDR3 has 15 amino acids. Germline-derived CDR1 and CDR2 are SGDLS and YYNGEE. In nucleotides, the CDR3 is TGTGCCAGCAGCGTAGCGAGCGGGGGTTTGAATGAGCAGTTCTTC. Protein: CASSVASGGLNEQFF.

The CDR3 reads CASSIVSPQPQHF. Written as DNA, the CDR3 is TGTGCCAGTAGTATAGTTAGCCCTCAGCCCCAGCATTTT. The chain carries TRBV19 and TRBJ1-5; D gene uncertain. Trimming removed 1 base at V and 6 bases at J, with 7 bases between. Germline CDR1 is LNHDA and CDR2 is SQIVND (reference sequence). The CDR3 runs to 13 residues.

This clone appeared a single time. The DNA of the CDR3 is TGTGCCAGCGGTATCCTTCTAGGGCAGTTCTTC. This translates into CASGILLGQFF. The rearrangement joins TRBV28 to TRBJ2-1; D gene uncertain. Germline V gives CDR1 MDHEN, CDR2 SYDVKM. The CDR3 spans 11 residues. The V end was cut by 8 bases, the J end by 12 bases, with 14 bases between.

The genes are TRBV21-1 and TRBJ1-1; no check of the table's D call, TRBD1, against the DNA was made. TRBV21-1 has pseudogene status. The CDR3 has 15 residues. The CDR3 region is CASKSSGGGNTEAFF. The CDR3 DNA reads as TGTGCCAGTAAGTCGTCAGGGGGCGGGAACACTGAAGCTTTCTTT.

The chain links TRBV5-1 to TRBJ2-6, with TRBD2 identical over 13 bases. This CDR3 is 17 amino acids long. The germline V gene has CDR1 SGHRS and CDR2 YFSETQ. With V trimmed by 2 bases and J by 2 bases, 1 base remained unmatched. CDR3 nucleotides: TGCGCCAGCAGCTTACTAGCGGGGGGGCCTGGGGCCAACGTCCTGACTTTC. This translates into CASSLLAGGPGANVLTF.

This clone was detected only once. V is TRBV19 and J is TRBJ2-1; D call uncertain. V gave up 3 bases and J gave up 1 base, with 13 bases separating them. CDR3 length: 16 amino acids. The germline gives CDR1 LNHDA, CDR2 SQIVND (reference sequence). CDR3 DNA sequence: TGTGCCAGTAGTATTAACTATGACTCGTCCTACAATGAGCAGTTCTTC. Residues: CASSINYDSSYNEQFF.

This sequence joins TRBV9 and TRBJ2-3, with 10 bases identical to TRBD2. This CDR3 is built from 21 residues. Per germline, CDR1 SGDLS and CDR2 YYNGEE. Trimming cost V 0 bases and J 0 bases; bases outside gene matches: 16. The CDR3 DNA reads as TGTGCCAGCAGCGTAGATGGGAGGTCGAGCGGGGGGGCCTCTAGCACAGATACGCAGTATTTT. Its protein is CASSVDGRSSGGASSTDTQYF.